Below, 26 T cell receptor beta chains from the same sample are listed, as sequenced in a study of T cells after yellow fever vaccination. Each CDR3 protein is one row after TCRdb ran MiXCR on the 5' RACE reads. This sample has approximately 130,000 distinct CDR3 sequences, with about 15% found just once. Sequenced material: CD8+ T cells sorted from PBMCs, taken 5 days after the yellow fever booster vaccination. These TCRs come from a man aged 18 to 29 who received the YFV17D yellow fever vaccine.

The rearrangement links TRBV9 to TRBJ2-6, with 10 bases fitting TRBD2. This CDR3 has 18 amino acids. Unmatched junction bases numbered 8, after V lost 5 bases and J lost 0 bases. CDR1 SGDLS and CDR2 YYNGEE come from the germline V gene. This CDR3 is CASRTILAGASGANVLTF. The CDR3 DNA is TGTGCCAGCAGGACGATTCTAGCGGGGGCCTCTGGGGCCAACGTCCTGACTTTC.

The CDR3 spells CASSYQGFYGYTF. DNA of the CDR3: TGTGCCAGCAGTTATCAGGGCTTCTATGGCTACACCTTC. The chain combines TRBV6-5 with TRBJ1-2; D is possibly TRBD1 (5 bases). Germline CDR1 reads MNHEY; CDR2 reads SVGAGI. V lost 3 bases to trimming and J lost 4 bases, with 9 bases between them. The CDR3 spans 13 residues.

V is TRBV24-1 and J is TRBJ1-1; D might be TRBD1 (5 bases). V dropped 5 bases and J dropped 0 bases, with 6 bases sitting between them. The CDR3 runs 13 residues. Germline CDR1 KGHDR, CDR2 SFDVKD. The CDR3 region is CATSGGMNTEAFF. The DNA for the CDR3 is TGTGCCACCAGTGGGGGCATGAACACTGAAGCTTTCTTT.

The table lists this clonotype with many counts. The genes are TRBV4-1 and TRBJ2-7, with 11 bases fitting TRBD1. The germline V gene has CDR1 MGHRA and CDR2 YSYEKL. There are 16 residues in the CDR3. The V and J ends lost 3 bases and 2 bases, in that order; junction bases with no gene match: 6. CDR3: CASSHLPGQGAYEQYF. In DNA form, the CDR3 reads TGCGCCAGCAGCCACCTTCCGGGACAGGGGGCCTACGAGCAGTACTTC.

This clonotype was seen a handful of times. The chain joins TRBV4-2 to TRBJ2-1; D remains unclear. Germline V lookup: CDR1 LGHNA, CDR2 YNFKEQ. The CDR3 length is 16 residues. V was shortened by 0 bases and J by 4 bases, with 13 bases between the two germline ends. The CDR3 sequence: CASSQDHGAGYNEQFF. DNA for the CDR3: TGTGCCAGCAGCCAAGATCACGGAGCAGGTTACAATGAGCAGTTCTTC.

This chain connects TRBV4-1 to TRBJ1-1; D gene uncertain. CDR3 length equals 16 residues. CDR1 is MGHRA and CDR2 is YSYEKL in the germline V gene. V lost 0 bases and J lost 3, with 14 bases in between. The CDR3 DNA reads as TGCGCCAGCAGCCAAGAAATTGGGGTAATGCACACTGAAGCTTTCTTT. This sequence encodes CASSQEIGVMHTEAFF.

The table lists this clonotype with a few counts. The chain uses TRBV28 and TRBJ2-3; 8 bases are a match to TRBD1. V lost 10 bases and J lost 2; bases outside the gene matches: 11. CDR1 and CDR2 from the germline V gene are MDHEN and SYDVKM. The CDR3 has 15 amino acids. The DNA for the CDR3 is TGTGCCACCGCAATCGGGACAGGCCCCACAGATACGCAGTATTTT. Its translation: CATAIGTGPTDTQYF.

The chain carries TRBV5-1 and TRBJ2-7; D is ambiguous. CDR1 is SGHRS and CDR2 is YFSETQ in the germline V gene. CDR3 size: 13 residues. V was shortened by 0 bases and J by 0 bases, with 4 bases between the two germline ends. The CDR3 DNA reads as TGCGCCAGCAGCTTGGAACTCTCCTACGAGCAGTACTTC. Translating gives CASSLELSYEQYF. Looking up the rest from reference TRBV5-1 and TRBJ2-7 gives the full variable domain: KAGVTQTPRYLIKTRGQQVTLSCSPISGHRSVSWYQQTPGQGLQFLFEYFSETQRNKGNFPGRFSGRQFSNSRSEMNVSTLELGDSALYLCASSLELSYEQYFGPGTRLTVT.

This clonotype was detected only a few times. In DNA form, the CDR3 reads TGTGCCAGCAGCCCCCTAACAGAGATAAGCAATCAGCCCCAGCATTTT. Amino acids: CASSPLTEISNQPQHF. The chain has TRBV6-5 and TRBJ1-5; D is undetermined. Trimming took 6 bases from V and 1 from J, leaving 16 bases between them. Germline V CDR1 and CDR2: MNHEY, SVGAGI. This CDR3 has 16 amino acids.

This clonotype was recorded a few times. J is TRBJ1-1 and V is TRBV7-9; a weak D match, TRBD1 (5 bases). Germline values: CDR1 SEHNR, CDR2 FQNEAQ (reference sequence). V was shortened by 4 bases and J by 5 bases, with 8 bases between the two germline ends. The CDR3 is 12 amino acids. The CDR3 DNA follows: TGTGCCAGCAGCTCAGGGAAGACTGAAGCTTTCTTT. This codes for CASSSGKTEAFF.

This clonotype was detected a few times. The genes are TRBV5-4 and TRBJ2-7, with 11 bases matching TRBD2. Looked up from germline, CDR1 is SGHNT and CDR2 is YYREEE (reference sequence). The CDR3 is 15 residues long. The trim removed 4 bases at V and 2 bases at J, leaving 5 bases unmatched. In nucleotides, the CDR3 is TGTGCCAGCAGCGTGGGACTAGCGGAAACCTACGAGCAGTACTTC. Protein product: CASSVGLAETYEQYF.

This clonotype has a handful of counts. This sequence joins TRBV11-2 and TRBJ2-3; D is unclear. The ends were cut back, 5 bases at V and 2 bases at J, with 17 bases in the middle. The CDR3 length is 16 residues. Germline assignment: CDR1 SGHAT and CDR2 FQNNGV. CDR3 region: CASSLLGSPFTDTQYF. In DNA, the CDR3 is TGTGCCAGCAGCCTCCTCGGGTCTCCTTTCACAGATACGCAGTATTTT.

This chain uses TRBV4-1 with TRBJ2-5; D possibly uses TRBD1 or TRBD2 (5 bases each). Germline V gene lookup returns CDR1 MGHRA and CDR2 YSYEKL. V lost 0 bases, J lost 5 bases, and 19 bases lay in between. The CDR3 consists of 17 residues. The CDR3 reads CASSQDEGLGDGETQYF. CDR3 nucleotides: TGCGCCAGCAGCCAAGATGAAGGGTTGGGGGATGGGGAGACCCAGTACTTC.

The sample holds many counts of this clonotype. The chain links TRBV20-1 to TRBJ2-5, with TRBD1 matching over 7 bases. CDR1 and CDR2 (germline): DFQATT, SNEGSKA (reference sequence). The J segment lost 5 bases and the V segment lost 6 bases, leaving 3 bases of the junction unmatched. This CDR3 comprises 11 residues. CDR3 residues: CSAIRGETQYF. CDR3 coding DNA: TGCAGTGCAATCAGGGGGGAGACCCAGTACTTC.

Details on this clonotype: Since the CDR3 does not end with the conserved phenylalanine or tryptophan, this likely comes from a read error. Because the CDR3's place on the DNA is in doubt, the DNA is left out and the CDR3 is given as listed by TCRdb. This CDR3 is CATSDFLV. The chain recombines TRBV24-1 with TRBJ2-5. Per the germline V gene, CDR1 is KGHDR and CDR2 is SFDVKD. The CDR3 numbers 8 amino acids, ends counted.

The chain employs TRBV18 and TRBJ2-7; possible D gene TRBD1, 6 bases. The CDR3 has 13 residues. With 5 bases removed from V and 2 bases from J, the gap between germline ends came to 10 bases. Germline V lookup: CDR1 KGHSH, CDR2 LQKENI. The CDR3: CASSDDRTYEQYV. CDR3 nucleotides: TGTGCCAGCTCAGACGACAGGACCTACGAGCAGTACGTC.

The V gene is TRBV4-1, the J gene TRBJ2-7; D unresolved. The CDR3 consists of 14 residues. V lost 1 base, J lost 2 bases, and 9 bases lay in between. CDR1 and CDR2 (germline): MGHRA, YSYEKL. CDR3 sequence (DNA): TGCGCCAGCAGCCAAGGGTCGGCGGCCTACGAGCAGTACTTC. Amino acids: CASSQGSAAYEQYF.

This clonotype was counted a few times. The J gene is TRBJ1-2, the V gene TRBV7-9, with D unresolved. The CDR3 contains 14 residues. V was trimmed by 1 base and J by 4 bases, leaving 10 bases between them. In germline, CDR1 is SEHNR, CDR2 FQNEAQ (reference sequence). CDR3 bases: TGTGCCAGCAGCTTAGGGCAGGATCCCTATGGCTACACCTTC. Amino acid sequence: CASSLGQDPYGYTF.

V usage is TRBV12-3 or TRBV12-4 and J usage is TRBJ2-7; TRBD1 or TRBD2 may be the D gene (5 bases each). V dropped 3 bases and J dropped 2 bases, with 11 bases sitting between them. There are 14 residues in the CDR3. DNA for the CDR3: TGTGCCAGCAGTTTTGGGACGGTGACCTACGAGCAGTACTTC. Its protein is CASSFGTVTYEQYF.

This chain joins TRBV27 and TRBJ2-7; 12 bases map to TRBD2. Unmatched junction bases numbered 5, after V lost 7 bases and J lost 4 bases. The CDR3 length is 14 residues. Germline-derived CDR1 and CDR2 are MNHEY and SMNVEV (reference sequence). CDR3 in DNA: TGTGCCAGCAAACAACTAGCGGGGGGATACGAGCAGTACGTC. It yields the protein CASKQLAGGYEQYV.

CDR3 sequence: CASSFRLTDTQYF. CDR3 bases: TGTGCCAGCAGTTTCCGCCTCACAGATACGCAGTATTTT. The gene calls are TRBV28 and TRBJ2-3; D not certain. V lost 3 bases to trimming and J lost 2 bases, with 6 bases between them. Germline CDR1 and CDR2: MDHEN and SYDVKM. This CDR3 is 13 amino acids long.

CDR3 bases: TGTGCCATCCCCGGGGCCTCGGCCGGGGAGCTGTTTTTT. It specifies CAIPGASAGELFF. The J gene is TRBJ2-2, the V gene TRBV11-1, with D perhaps given as TRBD1 or TRBD2 (5 bases each). The CDR3 loop spans 13 amino acids. CDR1 is SGHAT, CDR2 FQDESV, per germline (reference sequence). V was trimmed by 10 bases and J by 6 bases, leaving 15 bases between them.

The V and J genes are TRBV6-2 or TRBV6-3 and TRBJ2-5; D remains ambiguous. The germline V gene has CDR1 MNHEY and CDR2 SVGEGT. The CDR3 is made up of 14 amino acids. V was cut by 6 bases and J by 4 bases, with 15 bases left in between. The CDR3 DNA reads TGTGCCAGCAGACCCCAGGACCTCCGAGAGACCCAGTACTTC. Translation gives CASRPQDLRETQYF.

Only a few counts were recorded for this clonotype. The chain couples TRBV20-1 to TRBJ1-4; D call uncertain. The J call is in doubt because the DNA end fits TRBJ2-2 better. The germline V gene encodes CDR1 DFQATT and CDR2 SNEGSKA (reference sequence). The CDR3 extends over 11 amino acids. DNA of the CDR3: TGCAGTGTCCTCGAGGTCCGGGAGCTGTTTTTT. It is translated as CSVLEVRELFF.

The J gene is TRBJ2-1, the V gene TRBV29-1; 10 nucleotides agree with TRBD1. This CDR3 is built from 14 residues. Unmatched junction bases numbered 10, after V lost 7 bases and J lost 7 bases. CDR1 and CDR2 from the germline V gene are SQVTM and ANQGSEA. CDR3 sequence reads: CSAEGTGETNEQFF. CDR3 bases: TGCAGCGCCGAGGGGACAGGGGAGACTAATGAGCAGTTCTTC.

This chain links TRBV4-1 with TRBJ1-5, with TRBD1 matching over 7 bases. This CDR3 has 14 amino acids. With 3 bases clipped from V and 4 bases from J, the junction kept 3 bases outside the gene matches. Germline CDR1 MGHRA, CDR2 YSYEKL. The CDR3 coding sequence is TGCGCCAGCAGCCACTCGACAGGGAATCAGCCCCAGCATTTT. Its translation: CASSHSTGNQPQHF.